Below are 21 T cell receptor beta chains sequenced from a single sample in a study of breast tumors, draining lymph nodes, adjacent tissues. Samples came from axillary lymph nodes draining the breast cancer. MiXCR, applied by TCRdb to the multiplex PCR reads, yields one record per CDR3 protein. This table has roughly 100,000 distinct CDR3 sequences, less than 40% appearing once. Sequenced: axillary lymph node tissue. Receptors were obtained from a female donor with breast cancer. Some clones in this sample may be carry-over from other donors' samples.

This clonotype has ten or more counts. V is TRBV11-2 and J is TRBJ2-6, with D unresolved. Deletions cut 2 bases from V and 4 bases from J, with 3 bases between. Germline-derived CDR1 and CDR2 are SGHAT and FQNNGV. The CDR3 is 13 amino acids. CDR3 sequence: CASSLPGANVLTF. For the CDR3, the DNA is TGTGCCAGCAGCTTACCAGGGGCCAACGTCCTGACTTTC.

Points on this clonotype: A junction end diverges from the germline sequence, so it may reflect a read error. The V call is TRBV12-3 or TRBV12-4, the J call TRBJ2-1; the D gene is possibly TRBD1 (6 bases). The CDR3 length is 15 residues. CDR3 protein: CAGSFFQGTYNEQFF. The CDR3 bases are TGTGCCGGCAGTTTCTTCCAGGGGACATACAATGAGCAGTTCTTC.

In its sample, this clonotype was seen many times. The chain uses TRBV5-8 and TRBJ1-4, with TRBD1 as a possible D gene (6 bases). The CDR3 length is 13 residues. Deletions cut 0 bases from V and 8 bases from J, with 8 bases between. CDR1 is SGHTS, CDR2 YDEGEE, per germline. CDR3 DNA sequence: TGTGCCAGCAGCTTGGCGGGGGCGGAAAAACTGTTTTTT. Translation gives CASSLAGAEKLFF.

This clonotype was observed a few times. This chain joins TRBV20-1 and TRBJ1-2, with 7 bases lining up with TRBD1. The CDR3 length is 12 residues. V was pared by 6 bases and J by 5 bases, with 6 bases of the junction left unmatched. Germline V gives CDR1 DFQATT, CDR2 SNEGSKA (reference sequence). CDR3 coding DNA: TGCAGTGCACCCGACAGGGTATATGGCTACACCTTC. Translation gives CSAPDRVYGYTF.

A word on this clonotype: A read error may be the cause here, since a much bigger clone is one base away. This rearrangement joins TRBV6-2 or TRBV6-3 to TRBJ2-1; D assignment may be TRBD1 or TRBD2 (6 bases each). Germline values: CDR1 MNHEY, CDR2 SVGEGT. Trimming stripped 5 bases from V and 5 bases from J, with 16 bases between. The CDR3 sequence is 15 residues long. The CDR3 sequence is CASSPRAEGDNEQFF. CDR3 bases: TGTGCCAGCAGTCCTCGGGCGGAGGGGGACAATGAGCAGTTCTTC.

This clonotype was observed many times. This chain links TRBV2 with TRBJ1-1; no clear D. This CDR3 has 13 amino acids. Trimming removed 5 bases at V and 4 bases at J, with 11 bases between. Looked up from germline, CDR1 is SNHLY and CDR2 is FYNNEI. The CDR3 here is CASSPALGTEAFF. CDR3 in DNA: TGTGCCAGCAGTCCAGCTCTGGGCACTGAAGCTTTCTTT.

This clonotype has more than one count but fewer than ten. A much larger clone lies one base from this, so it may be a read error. CDR3 DNA: TGTGCCAGCAGTCATTTAGCGGGAGACACCGGGGAGCTGTTTTTT. This translates into CASSHLAGDTGELFF. This rearrangement joins TRBV6-1 to TRBJ2-2, with 9 positions matching TRBD2. Germline V CDR1 and CDR2: MNHNS, SASEGT. The CDR3 runs to 15 residues. J lost 3 bases, V lost 5 bases, and 4 bases had no gene match.

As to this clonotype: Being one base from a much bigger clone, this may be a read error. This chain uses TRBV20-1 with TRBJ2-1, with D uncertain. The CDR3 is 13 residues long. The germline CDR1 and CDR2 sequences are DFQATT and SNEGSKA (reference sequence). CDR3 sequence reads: CSASRLTDNAQFF. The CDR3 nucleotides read TGCAGTGCTAGTAGGCTAACCGACAATGCGCAGTTCTTC.

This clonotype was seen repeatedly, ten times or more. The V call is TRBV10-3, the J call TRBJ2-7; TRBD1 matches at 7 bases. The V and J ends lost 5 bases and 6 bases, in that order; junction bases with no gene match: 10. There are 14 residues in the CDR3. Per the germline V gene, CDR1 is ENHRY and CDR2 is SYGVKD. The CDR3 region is CAISPGTARREQYF. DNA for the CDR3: TGTGCCATCAGTCCCGGGACAGCTCGCCGCGAGCAGTACTTC.

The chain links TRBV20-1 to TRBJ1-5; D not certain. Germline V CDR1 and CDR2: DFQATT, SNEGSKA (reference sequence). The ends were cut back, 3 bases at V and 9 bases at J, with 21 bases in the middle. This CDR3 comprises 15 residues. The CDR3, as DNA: TGCAGTGCTAGGGTTGGTCGTATGAGCAGTCGGCCCCAGCATTTT. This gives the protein CSARVGRMSSRPQHF.

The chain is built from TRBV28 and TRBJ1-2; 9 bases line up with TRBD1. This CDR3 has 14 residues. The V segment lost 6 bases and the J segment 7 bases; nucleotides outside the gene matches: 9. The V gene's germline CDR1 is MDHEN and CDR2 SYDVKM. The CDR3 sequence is CASSNILTGGGYTF. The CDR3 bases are TGTGCCAGCAGCAATATATTGACAGGGGGTGGCTACACCTTC.

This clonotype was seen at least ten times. The CDR3 nucleotides are TGTGCCTGGAAAGAGACAGAAGCTAATGAAAAACTGTTTTTT. Its translation is CAWKETEANEKLFF. The chain carries TRBV30 and TRBJ1-4, with TRBD1 as a possible D gene (5 bases). The CDR3 runs 14 residues. Germline loops: CDR1 GTSNPN, CDR2 SVGIG (reference sequence). The V gene lost 4 bases and the J gene lost 3 bases, with 12 bases spanning the gap. Based on the CDR3 plus reference TRBV30 and TRBJ1-4, the full variable domain is SQTIHQWPATLVQPVGSPLSLECTVEGTSNPNLYWYRQAAGRGLQLLFYSVGIGQISSEVPQNLSASRPQDRQFILSSKKLLLSDSGFYLCAWKETEANEKLFFGSGTQLSVL.

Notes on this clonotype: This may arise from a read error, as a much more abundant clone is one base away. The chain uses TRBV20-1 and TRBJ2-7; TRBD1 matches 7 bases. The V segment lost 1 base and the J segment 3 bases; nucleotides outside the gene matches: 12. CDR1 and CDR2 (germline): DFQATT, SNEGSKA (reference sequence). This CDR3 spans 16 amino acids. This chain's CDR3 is CSARVPSGTALYEQYF. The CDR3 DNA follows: TGCAGTGCTAGAGTTCCCTCCGGGACAGCACTCTACGAGCAGTACTTC.

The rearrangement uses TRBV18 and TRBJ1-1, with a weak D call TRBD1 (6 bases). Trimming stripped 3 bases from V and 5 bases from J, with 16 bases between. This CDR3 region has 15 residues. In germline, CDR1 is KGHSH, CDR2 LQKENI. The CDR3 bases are TGTGCCAGCTCACCCCGGCCAGGGGCTCCGACTGAAGCTTTCTTT. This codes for CASSPRPGAPTEAFF. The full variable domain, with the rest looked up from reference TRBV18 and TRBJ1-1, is NAGVMQNPRHLVRRRGQEARLRCSPMKGHSHVYWYRQLPEEGLKFMVYLQKENIIDESGMPKERFSAEFPKEGPSILRIQQVVRGDSAAYFCASSPRPGAPTEAFFGQGTRLTVV.

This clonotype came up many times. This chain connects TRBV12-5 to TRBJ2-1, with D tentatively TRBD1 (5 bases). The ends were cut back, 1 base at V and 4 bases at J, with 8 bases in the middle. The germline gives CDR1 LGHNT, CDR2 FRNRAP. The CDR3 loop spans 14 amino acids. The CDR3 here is CASGLGRGYNEQFF. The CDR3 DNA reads TGTGCTAGTGGTTTGGGAAGGGGATACAATGAGCAGTTCTTC.

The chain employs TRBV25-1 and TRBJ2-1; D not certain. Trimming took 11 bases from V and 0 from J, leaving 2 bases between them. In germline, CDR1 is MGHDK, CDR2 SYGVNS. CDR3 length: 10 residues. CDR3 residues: CARSYNEQFF. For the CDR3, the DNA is TGTGCCCGCTCCTACAATGAGCAGTTCTTC.

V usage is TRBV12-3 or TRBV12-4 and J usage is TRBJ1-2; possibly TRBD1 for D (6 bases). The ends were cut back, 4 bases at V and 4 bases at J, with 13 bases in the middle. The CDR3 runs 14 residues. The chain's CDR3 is CASSYRETSYGYTF. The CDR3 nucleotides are TGTGCCAGCAGTTACAGGGAAACCAGCTATGGCTACACCTTC.

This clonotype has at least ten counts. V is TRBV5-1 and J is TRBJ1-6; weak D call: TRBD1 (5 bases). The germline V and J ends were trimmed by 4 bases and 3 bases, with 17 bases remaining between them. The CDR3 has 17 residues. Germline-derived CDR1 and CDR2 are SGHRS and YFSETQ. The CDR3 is CASSPGDRRDYNSPLHF. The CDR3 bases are TGCGCCAGCAGCCCGGGGGACCGCAGAGACTATAATTCACCCCTCCACTTT.

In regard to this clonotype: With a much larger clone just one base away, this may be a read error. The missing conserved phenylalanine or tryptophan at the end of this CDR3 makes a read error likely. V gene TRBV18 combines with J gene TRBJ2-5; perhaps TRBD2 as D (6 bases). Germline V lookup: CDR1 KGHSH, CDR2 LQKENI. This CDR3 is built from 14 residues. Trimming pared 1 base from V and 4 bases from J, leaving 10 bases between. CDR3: CASSPRWGGETQYS. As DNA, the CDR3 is TGTGCCAGCTCACCACGCTGGGGAGGAGAGACCCAGTACTCC.

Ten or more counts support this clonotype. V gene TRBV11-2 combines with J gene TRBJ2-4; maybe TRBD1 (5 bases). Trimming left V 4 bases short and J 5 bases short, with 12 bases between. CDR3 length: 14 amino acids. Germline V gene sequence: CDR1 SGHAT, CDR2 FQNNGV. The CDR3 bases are TGTGCCAGCAGCTATGGACAATTACAAAACATTCAGTACTTC. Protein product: CASSYGQLQNIQYF.

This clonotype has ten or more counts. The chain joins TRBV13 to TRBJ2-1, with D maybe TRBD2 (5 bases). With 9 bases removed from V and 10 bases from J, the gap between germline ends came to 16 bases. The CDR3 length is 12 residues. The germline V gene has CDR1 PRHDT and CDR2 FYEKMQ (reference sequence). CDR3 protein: CASHLAGHEQFF. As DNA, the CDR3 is TGTGCCAGTCATCTGGCGGGCCACGAGCAGTTCTTC.